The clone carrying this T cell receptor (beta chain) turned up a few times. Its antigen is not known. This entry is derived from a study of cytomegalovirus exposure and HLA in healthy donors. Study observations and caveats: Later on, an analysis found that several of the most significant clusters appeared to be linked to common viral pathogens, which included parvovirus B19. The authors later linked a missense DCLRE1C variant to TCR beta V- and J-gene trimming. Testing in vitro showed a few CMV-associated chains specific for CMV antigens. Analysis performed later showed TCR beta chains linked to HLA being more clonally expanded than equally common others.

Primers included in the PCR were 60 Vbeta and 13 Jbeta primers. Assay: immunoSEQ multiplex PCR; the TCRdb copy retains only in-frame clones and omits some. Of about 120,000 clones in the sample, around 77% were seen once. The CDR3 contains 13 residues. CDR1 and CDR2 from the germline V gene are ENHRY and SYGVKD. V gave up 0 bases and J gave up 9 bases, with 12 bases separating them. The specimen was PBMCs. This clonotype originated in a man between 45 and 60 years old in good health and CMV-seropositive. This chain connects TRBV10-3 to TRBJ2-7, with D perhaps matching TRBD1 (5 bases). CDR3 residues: CAISESARAGQYF. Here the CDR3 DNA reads TGTGCCATCAGTGAGTCGGCCAGGGCCGGGCAGTACTTC.